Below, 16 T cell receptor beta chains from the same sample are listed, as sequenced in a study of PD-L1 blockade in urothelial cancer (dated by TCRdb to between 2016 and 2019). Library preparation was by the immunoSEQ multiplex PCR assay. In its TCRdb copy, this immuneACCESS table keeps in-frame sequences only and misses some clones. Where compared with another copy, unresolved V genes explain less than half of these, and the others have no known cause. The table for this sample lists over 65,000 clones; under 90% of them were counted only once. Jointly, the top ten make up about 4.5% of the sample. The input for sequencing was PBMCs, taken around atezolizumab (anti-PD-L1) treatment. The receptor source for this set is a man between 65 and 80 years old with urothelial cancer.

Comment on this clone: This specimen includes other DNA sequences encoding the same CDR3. The CDR3 region is CASSPGTVYGYTF. Here the CDR3 DNA reads TGTGCCAGCAGCCCCGGGACAGTCTATGGCTACACCTTC. The chain has TRBV6-6 and TRBJ1-2, with 7 bases lining up with TRBD1. After removal of 6 bases from V and 4 bases from J, the junction contained 5 bases not matched to a gene. Germline V CDR1 and CDR2: MNHNY, SVGAGI (reference sequence). CDR3 length equals 13 residues.

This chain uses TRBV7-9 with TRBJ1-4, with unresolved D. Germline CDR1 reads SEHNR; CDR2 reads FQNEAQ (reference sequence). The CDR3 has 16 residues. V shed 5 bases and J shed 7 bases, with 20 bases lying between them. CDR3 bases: TGTGCCAGCAGCCTATTGTGGCACCAAGAGGGTGAAAAACTGTTTTTT. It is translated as CASSLLWHQEGEKLFF.

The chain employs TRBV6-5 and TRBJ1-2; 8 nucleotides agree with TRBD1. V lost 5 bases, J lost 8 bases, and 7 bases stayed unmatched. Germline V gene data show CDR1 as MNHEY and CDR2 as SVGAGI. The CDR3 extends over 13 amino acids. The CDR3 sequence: CASSEARGRGYTF. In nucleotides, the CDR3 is TGTGCCAGCAGTGAGGCCAGGGGGCGCGGCTACACCTTC.

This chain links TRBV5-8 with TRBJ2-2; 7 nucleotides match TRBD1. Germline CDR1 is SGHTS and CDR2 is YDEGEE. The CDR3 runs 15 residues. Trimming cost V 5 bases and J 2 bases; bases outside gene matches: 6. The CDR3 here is CASRPGTVNTGELFF. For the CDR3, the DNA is TGTGCCAGCAGACCCGGGACAGTTAACACCGGGGAGCTGTTTTTT.

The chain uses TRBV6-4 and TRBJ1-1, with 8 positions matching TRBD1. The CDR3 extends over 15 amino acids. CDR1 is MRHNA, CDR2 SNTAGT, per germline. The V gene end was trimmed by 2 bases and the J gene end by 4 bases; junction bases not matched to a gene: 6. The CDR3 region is CASSDRDRIITEAFF. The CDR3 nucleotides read TGTGCCAGCAGTGACCGGGACAGGATTATCACTGAAGCTTTCTTT.

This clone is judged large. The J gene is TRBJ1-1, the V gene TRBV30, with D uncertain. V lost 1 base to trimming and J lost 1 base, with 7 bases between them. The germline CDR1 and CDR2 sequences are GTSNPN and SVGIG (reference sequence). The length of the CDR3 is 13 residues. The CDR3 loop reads CAWSARENTEAFF. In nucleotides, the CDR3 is TGTGCCTGGAGTGCCCGGGAGAACACTGAAGCTTTCTTT.

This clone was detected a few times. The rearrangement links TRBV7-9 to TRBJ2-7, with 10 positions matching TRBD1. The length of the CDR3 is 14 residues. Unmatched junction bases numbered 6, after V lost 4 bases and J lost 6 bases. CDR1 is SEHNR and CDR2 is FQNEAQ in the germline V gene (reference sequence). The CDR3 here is CASSSRQGAGEQYF. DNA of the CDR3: TGTGCCAGCAGCTCGAGACAGGGGGCAGGCGAGCAGTACTTC. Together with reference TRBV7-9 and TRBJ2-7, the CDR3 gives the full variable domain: DTGVSQNPRHKITKRGQNVTFRCDPISEHNRLYWYRQTLGQGPEFLTYFQNEAQLEKSRLLSDRFSAERPKGSFSTLEIQRTEQGDSAMYLCASSSRQGAGEQYFGPGTRLTVT.

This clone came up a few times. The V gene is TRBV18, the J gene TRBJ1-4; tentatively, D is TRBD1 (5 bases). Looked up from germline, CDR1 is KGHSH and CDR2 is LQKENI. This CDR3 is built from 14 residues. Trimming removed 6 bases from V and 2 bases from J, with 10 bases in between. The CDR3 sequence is CASSGGPTNEKLFF. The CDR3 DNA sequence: TGTGCCAGCTCGGGGGGTCCGACTAATGAAAAACTGTTTTTT.

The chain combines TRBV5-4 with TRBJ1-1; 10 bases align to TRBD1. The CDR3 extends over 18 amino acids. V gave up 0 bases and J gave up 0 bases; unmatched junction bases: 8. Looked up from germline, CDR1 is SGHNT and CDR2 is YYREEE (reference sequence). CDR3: CASSLVRDRGGMNTEAFF. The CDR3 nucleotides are TGTGCCAGCAGCTTGGTGAGGGACAGGGGAGGAATGAACACTGAAGCTTTCTTT.

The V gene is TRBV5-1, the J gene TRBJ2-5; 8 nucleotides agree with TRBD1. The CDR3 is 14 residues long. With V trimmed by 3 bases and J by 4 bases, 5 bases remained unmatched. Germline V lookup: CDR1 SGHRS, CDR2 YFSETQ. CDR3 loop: CASSSDRGTETQYF. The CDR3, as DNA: TGCGCCAGCAGCTCCGACAGGGGCACAGAGACCCAGTACTTC.

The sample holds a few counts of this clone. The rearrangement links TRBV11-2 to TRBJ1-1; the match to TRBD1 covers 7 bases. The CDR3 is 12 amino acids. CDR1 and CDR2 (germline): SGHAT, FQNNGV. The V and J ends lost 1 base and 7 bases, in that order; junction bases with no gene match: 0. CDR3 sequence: CASSLGTGEAFF. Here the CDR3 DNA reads TGTGCCAGCAGCTTAGGGACAGGTGAAGCTTTCTTT.

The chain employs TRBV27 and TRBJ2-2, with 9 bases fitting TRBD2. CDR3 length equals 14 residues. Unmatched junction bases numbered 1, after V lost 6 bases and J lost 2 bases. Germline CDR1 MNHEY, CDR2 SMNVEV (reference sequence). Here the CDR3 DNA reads TGTGCCAGCAGGACTAGCGGAAACACCGGGGAGCTGTTTTTT. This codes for CASRTSGNTGELFF.

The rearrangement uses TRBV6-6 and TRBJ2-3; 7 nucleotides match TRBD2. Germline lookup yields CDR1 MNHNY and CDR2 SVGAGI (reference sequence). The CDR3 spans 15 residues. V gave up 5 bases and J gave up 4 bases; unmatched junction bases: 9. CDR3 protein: CASSHLREAADTQYF. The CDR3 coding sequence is TGTGCCAGCAGTCACCTCCGGGAGGCCGCAGATACGCAGTATTTT.

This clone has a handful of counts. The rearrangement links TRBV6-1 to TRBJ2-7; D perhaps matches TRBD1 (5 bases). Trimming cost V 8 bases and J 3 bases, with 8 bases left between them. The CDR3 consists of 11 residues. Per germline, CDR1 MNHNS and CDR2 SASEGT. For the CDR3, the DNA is TGTGCCAGCCCTAGGGGCTACGAGCAGTACTTC. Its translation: CASPRGYEQYF.

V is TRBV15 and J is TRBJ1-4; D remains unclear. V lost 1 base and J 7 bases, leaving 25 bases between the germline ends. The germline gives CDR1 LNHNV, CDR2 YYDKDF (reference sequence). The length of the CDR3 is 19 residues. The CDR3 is CATSRVGGGDFRLGEKLFF. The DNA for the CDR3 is TGTGCCACCAGCAGAGTGGGTGGTGGCGACTTTCGGTTGGGTGAAAAACTGTTTTTT.

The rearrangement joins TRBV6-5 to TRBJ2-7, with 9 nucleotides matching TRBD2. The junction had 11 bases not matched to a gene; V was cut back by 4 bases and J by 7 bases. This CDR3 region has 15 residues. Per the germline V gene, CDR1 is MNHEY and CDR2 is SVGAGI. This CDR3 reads CASSSTGTSYREQYF. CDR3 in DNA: TGTGCCAGCAGTTCCACCGGGACTAGCTATCGGGAGCAGTACTTC.